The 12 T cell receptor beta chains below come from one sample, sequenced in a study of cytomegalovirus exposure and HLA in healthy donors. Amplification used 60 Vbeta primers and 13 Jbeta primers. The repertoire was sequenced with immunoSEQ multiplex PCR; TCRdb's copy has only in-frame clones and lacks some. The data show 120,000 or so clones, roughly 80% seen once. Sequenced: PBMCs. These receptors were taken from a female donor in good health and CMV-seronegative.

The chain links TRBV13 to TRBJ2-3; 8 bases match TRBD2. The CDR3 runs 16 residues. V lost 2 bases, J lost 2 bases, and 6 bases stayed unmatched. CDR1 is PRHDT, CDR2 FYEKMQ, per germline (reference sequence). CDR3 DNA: TGTGCCAGCAGCTTACCCGGGACTAGTTACACAGATACGCAGTATTTT. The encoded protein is CASSLPGTSYTDTQYF.

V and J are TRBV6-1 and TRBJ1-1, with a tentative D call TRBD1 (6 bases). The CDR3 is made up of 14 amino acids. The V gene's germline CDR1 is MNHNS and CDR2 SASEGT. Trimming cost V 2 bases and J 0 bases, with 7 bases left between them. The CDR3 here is CASSEQGMNTEAFF. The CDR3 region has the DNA TGTGCCAGCAGTGAACAGGGGATGAACACTGAAGCTTTCTTT.

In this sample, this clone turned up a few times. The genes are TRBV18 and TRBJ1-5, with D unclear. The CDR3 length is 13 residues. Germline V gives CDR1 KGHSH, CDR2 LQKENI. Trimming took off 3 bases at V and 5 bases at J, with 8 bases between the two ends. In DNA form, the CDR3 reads TGTGCCAGCTCACCCGACAAACATCAGCCCCAGCATTTT. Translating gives CASSPDKHQPQHF.

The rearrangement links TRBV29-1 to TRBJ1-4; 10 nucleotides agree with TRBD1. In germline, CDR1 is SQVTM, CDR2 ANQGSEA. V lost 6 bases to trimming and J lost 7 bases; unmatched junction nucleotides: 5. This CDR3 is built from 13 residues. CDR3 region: CSVRQGAGEKLFF. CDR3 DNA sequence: TGCAGCGTCAGACAGGGGGCCGGTGAAAAACTGTTTTTT.

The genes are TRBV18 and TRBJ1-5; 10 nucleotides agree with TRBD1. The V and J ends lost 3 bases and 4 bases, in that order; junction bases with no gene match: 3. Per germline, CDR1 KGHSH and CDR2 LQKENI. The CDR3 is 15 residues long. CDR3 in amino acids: CASSPRTGGNQPQHF. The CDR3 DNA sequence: TGTGCCAGCTCACCCCGGACAGGGGGTAATCAGCCCCAGCATTTT.

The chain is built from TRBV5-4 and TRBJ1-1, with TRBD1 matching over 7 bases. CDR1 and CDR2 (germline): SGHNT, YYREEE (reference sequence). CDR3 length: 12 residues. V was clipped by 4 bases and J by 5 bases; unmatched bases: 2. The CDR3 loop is CASSPQGTEAFF. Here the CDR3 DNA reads TGTGCCAGCAGCCCACAGGGGACTGAAGCTTTCTTT. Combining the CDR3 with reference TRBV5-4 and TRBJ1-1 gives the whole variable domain ETGVTQSPTHLIKTRGQQVTLRCSSQSGHNTVSWYQQALGQGPQFIFQYYREEENGRGNFPPRFSGLQFPNYSSELNVNALELDDSALYLCASSPQGTEAFFGQGTRLTVV.

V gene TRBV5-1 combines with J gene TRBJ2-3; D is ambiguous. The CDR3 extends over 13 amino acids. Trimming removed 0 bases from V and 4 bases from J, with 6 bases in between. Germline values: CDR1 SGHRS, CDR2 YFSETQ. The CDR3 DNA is TGCGCCAGCAGCTTGGGTGTCTCAGATACGCAGTATTTT. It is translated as CASSLGVSDTQYF.

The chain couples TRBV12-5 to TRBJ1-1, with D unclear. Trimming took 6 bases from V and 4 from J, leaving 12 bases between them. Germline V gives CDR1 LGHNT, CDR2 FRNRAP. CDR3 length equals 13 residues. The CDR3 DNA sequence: TGTGCTAGTGGGACTTCCACGACCACTGAAGCTTTCTTT. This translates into CASGTSTTTEAFF.

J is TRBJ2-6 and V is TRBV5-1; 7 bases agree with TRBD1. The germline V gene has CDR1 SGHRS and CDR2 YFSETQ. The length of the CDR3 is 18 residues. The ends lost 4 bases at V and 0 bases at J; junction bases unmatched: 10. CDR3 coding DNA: TGCGCCAGCAGCGGGGTGGGGACAGCGTCCTCTGGGGCCAACGTCCTGACTTTC. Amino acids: CASSGVGTASSGANVLTF.

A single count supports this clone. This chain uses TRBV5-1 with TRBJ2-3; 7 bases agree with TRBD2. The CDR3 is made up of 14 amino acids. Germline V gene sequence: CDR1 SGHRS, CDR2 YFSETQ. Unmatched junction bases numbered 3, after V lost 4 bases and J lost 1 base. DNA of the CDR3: TGCGCCAGCAGCGGGGGGGAGGGCACAGATACGCAGTATTTT. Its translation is CASSGGEGTDTQYF.

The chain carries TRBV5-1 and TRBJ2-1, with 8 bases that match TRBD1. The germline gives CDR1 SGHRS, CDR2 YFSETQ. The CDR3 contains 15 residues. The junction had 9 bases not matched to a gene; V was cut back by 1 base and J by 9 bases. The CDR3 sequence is CASSLSLQGAGEQFF. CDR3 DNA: TGCGCCAGCAGCTTGAGTCTTCAGGGGGCGGGTGAGCAGTTCTTC.

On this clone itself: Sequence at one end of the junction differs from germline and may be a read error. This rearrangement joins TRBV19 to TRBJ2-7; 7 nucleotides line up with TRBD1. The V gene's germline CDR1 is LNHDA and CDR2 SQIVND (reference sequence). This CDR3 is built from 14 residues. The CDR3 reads CASSLDRRGSEQYF. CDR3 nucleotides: TGTGCCAGTAGTCTAGATCGCAGGGGGTCCGAGCAGTACTTC. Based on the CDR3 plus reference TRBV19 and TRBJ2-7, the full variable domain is DGGITQSPKYLFRKEGQNVTLSCEQNLNHDAMYWYRQDPGQGLRLIYYSQIVNDFQKGDIAEGYSVSREKKESFPLTVTSAQKNPTAFYLCASSLDRRGSEQYFGPGTRLTVT.